Each of the 15 T cell receptor beta chains below was sequenced from the same sample in a study of post-analysis software for immune sequencing data. General study points: Relative to controls, patients had roughly five TRBV segments at higher frequency, with TRBV5-6, TRBV5-1 and TRBV20-1 among these.

Antigens for these TCRs are unknown. Libraries were made from TCR beta cDNA, and they carried unique molecular identifiers. From the PCR reads, TCRdb called clonotypes with MiXCR, one entry per CDR3 protein. The repertoire includes fewer than 850,000 distinct CDR3 sequences, roughly 27% of them detected once, and about 0.5% sits in the top ten. The sample taken for sequencing was blood. The receptors were sampled from a girl between 10 and 17 years old with multiple sclerosis.

A single count supports this clonotype. The V gene is TRBV5-1, the J gene TRBJ2-4, with 7 nucleotides matching TRBD1. Germline V gene lookup returns CDR1 SGHRS and CDR2 YFSETQ. The V and J ends lost 2 bases and 0 bases, in that order; junction bases with no gene match: 5. The CDR3 has 16 amino acids. The CDR3 DNA reads TGCGCCAGCAGCTTAGGGACAGCCCAAGCCAAAAACATTCAGTACTTC. This gives the protein CASSLGTAQAKNIQYF. The full variable domain, completed using reference TRBV5-1 and TRBJ2-4, is KAGVTQTPRYLIKTRGQQVTLSCSPISGHRSVSWYQQTPGQGLQFLFEYFSETQRNKGNFPGRFSGRQFSNSRSEMNVSTLELGDSALYLCASSLGTAQAKNIQYFGAGTRLSVL.

The chain joins TRBV27 to TRBJ1-1; 7 bases fit TRBD1. This CDR3 spans 21 amino acids. V was clipped by 4 bases and J by 2 bases; unmatched bases: 25. Germline V gene lookup returns CDR1 MNHEY and CDR2 SMNVEV (reference sequence). The CDR3 spells CASSWVRVLPPTGRLNTEAFF. The DNA for the CDR3 is TGTGCCAGCAGTTGGGTTCGAGTACTACCTCCGACAGGGCGTCTAAACACTGAAGCTTTCTTT.

This clonotype has more than one count but fewer than ten. This chain connects TRBV6-6 to TRBJ2-6; D unclear. The CDR3 length is 17 residues. V was cut by 6 bases and J by 4 bases, with 19 bases left in between. The germline CDR1 and CDR2 sequences are MNHNY and SVGAGI (reference sequence). CDR3 region: CASSQNSVYWGANVLTF. CDR3 DNA: TGTGCCAGCAGCCAAAACAGCGTCTATTGGGGGGCCAACGTCCTGACTTTC.

The rearrangement uses TRBV5-1 and TRBJ2-3; D tentatively fits TRBD1 or TRBD2 (5 bases each). The germline V and J ends were trimmed by 0 bases and 3 bases, with 11 bases remaining between them. The CDR3 totals 15 residues. Germline lookup yields CDR1 SGHRS and CDR2 YFSETQ. CDR3 DNA sequence: TGCGCCAGCAGCTTGGTTGGGGACCTGACAGATACGCAGTATTTT. Amino acids: CASSLVGDLTDTQYF.

The rearrangement joins TRBV5-1 to TRBJ1-2, with D maybe TRBD1 (6 bases). This CDR3 region has 15 residues. V lost 4 bases to trimming and J lost 8 bases, with 21 bases between them. Germline lookup yields CDR1 SGHRS and CDR2 YFSETQ. The CDR3: CASSATGHRAWGYTF. CDR3 in DNA: TGCGCCAGCAGCGCCACGGGACATCGGGCATGGGGCTACACCTTC.

The table lists this clonotype with a few counts. This chain connects TRBV2 to TRBJ2-5; 9 bases align to TRBD1. With V trimmed by 4 bases and J by 9 bases, 6 bases remained unmatched. This CDR3 has 13 residues. In germline, CDR1 is SNHLY, CDR2 FYNNEI. The CDR3 reads CASSGAGQGAQYF. DNA of the CDR3: TGTGCCAGCAGTGGTGCGGGACAGGGAGCCCAGTACTTC.

This clonotype turned up a few times. The chain is built from TRBV7-8 and TRBJ1-1, with 7 bases aligning to TRBD1. V lost 5 bases to trimming and J lost 4 bases; unmatched junction nucleotides: 10. CDR3 size: 15 residues. Per the germline V gene, CDR1 is SGHVS and CDR2 is FQNEAQ. The CDR3 protein is CASSVNRGGGTEAFF. The DNA for the CDR3 is TGTGCCAGCAGCGTTAACAGGGGCGGGGGCACTGAAGCTTTCTTT.

The rearrangement uses TRBV27 and TRBJ2-1; no reliable D call. The CDR3 covers 15 residues. Trimming stripped 4 bases from V and 6 bases from J, with 16 bases between. Germline assignment: CDR1 MNHEY and CDR2 SMNVEV (reference sequence). CDR3 amino acids: CASSSLVPPPNEQFF. The CDR3 DNA sequence: TGTGCCAGCAGTTCCTTGGTCCCGCCCCCCAATGAGCAGTTCTTC.

This chain uses TRBV27 with TRBJ1-2, with TRBD1 matching 10 bases. This CDR3 is 15 amino acids long. Germline loops: CDR1 MNHEY, CDR2 SMNVEV (reference sequence). Trimming at V came to 7 bases and at J to 7 bases, leaving 12 bases not matched to a gene. CDR3 nucleotides: TGTGCCAGCAACTTCAGGACAGGGGGATTTACTGGCTACACCTTC. Translation: CASNFRTGGFTGYTF.

This clonotype was detected once. The chain combines TRBV5-1 with TRBJ2-1; 8 nucleotides match TRBD2. V lost 9 bases, J lost 10 bases, and 18 bases stayed unmatched. Germline lookup yields CDR1 SGHRS and CDR2 YFSETQ. The CDR3 is made up of 15 amino acids. The CDR3 sequence: CANHDPGTRLGEQFF. The CDR3 nucleotides read TGCGCCAACCACGATCCCGGGACTAGGTTGGGCGAGCAGTTCTTC.

This clonotype showed up just a few times. This chain connects TRBV7-9 to TRBJ2-3; 8 positions match TRBD2. Trimming cost V 5 bases and J 1 base; bases outside gene matches: 14. This CDR3 is 18 amino acids long. CDR1 SEHNR and CDR2 FQNEAQ come from the germline V gene (reference sequence). The CDR3 region is CASSRTVFGTRGTDTQYF. CDR3 DNA: TGTGCCAGCAGCCGAACAGTGTTCGGGACTAGAGGCACAGATACGCAGTATTTT. Full variable domain (rest looked up from reference TRBV7-9 and TRBJ2-3): DTGVSQNPRHKITKRGQNVTFRCDPISEHNRLYWYRQTLGQGPEFLTYFQNEAQLEKSRLLSDRFSAERPKGSFSTLEIQRTEQGDSAMYLCASSRTVFGTRGTDTQYFGPGTRLTVL.

V usage is TRBV6-5 and J usage is TRBJ2-7, with TRBD2 matching 9 bases. J was trimmed by 11 bases and V by 6 bases; bases with no gene match: 8. CDR3 length equals 12 residues. Germline V gene sequence: CDR1 MNHEY, CDR2 SVGAGI. In DNA form, the CDR3 reads TGTGCCAGCAGACTTAGCGGGAGTACGGAGTACTTC. Translation gives CASRLSGSTEYF.

The V call is TRBV10-3, the J call TRBJ2-2, with TRBD1 as a possible D gene (6 bases). The germline V and J ends were trimmed by 4 bases and 6 bases, with 18 bases remaining between them. This CDR3 comprises 16 residues. The germline V gene has CDR1 ENHRY and CDR2 SYGVKD. CDR3 loop: CAISGSRGITAGELFF. CDR3 nucleotides: TGTGCCATCAGTGGGAGTAGGGGGATCACTGCCGGGGAGCTGTTTTTT.

This clonotype was found many times. The V gene is TRBV5-1, the J gene TRBJ2-1; possible D gene TRBD2, 6 bases. CDR1 SGHRS and CDR2 YFSETQ come from the germline V gene. V lost 4 bases and J 6 bases, leaving 17 bases between the germline ends. CDR3 length equals 15 residues. CDR3 bases: TGCGCCAGCAGCCGGCCCCGGGACTCAAGCAATGAGCAGTTCTTC. Amino acids: CASSRPRDSSNEQFF.

This chain links TRBV5-5 with TRBJ2-7; 9 bases align to TRBD2. Per germline, CDR1 SGHKS and CDR2 YYEKEE (reference sequence). This CDR3 spans 14 amino acids. Trimming cost V 2 bases and J 1 base; bases outside gene matches: 1. The CDR3 nucleotides are TGTGCCAGCAGCTTTGGACTAGCGTCCTACGAGCAGTACTTC. The encoded protein is CASSFGLASYEQYF.